These T cell receptor beta chains were read from a single sample in a study of cytotoxic CD8 clonotypes in ibrutinib-treated CLL. TCRdb keeps only in-frame clones here, not all; method: immunoSEQ multiplex PCR. The sample lists approximately 45,000 clones; under 75% were seen once. Material: PBMCs, obtained after 12 months of ibrutinib treatment. The receptors come from a human donor with chronic lymphocytic leukemia. The CDR3 runs from the conserved cysteine through the conserved F or W. A D gene is named only where the DNA matches it firmly. Clone size is shown for a subset of rows, as once, few, many or a class of expanded clone.

d_call,v_call,clone_size,j_call,cdr3_nt,cdr3_aa
NA,TRBV6-5,NA,TRBJ1-1,TGTGCCAGCAGTTACTTATGGACGGGGGTGGCTTTCTTT,CASSYLWTGVAFF
NA,TRBV18,NA,TRBJ2-7,TGTGCCAGCTCACCAACAGACACCTACGAGCAGTACTTC,CASSPTDTYEQYF
NA,TRBV27,NA,TRBJ2-1,TGTGCCAGCAGTTTACGGAGCTCCTACAATGAGCAGTTCTTC,CASSLRSSYNEQFF
TRBD1,TRBV19,few,TRBJ1-2,TGTGCCAGTAGTACTCGCAGGGGGCACGCCTATGGCTACACCTTC,CASSTRRGHAYGYTF
TRBD1,TRBV6-5,NA,TRBJ1-2,TGTGCCAGCAGTTCCACGACAGGGGGAGTGGGCTACACCTTC,CASSSTTGGVGYTF
NA,TRBV2,NA,TRBJ1-1,TGTGCCAGCAGTGGGGAAGGAGGGAACACTGAAGCTTTCTTT,CASSGEGGNTEAFF
TRBD2,TRBV29-1,once,TRBJ2-1,TGCAGCGTTGTCCCGAGTTTAGCGGGGGGGCATCGGAATGAGCAGTTCTTC,CSVVPSLAGGHRNEQFF
NA,TRBV7-2,NA,TRBJ2-2,TGTGCCAGCAGCTTACAGGGTTTGATGGACACCGGGGAGCTGTTTTTT,CASSLQGLMDTGELFF
NA,TRBV2,few,TRBJ1-6,TGTGCCAGCCGCAAATCGGATTCACCCCTCCACTTT,CASRKSDSPLHF
TRBD1,TRBV2,NA,TRBJ2-7,TGTGCCAGCAGGATGACAGGGGGAACCTACGAGCAGTACTTC,CASRMTGGTYEQYF
TRBD2,TRBV5-1,NA,TRBJ2-3,TGCGCCAGCAGCTTGATGGTAGCGGGGGGGCCCGGGACAGATACGCAGTATTTT,CASSLMVAGGPGTDTQYF
TRBD1,TRBV5-6,NA,TRBJ2-1,TGTGCCAGCAGCTTGGACAGGGGGTCCTACAATGAGCAGTTCTTC,CASSLDRGSYNEQFF
NA,TRBV28,NA,TRBJ1-2,TGTGCCAGCAGCCTTACTCGTTCGTTCAACTATGGCTACACCTTC,CASSLTRSFNYGYTF
NA,TRBV19,few,TRBJ1-3,TGTGCCAGTACCCGAGGTGGCCTGAGCTCTGGAAACACCATATATTTT,CASTRGGLSSGNTIYF
TRBD1,TRBV7-7,NA,TRBJ2-1,TGTGCTAGCAGCTTAAACAGCTGGGGGACAGGGGGCTTTCATGAGCAGTTCTTC,CASSLNSWGTGGFHEQFF
NA,TRBV27,NA,TRBJ1-2,TGTGCCAGCAGTTCCCGTGCAGGTAGCTATGGCTACACCTTC,CASSSRAGSYGYTF
NA,TRBV5-1,NA,TRBJ1-4,TGCGCCAGCAGCTTGTGGGGTTTTGACGAAAAACTGTTTTTT,CASSLWGFDEKLFF
NA,TRBV11-2,few,TRBJ1-2,TGTGCCAGCAGCCCCGAAAGGGGGGGTGGCTACACCTTC,CASSPERGGGYTF
NA,TRBV4-2,NA,TRBJ1-5,TGTGCCAGCAGCCAAGAGTATAGGGAGTGGGATCAGCCCCAGCATTTT,CASSQEYREWDQPQHF
NA,TRBV2,NA,TRBJ2-3,TGTGCCAGCAGCTTTTTACTGAGCACAGATACGCAGTATTTT,CASSFLLSTDTQYF
NA,TRBV6-4,NA,TRBJ2-2,TGTGCCAGCAGTGAGTCGGGACTCCTGAACACCGGGGAGCTGTTTTTT,CASSESGLLNTGELFF
NA,TRBV29-1,NA,TRBJ2-2,TGCAGCGCCCGTACCGACAGCACCGGGGAGCTGTTTTTT,CSARTDSTGELFF
NA,TRBV19,few,TRBJ1-1,TGTGCCAGTAGTAACCAATACACTGAAGCTTTCTTT,CASSNQYTEAFF
TRBD1,TRBV29-1,few,TRBJ2-7,TGCAGCGTAGAGGACAGGGCGAGCTCCTACGAGCAGTACTTC,CSVEDRASSYEQYF
NA,TRBV28,NA,TRBJ1-2,TGTGCCAGCAGTCCGGGGGACCTTTCTGATGGCTACACCTTC,CASSPGDLSDGYTF
NA,TRBV19,NA,TRBJ2-2,TGTGCCAGTAGTAGATCTCTAGGGCGTACCACCGGGGAGCTGTTTTTT,CASSRSLGRTTGELFF
TRBD2,TRBV2,NA,TRBJ2-5,TGTGCCAGCAGAGCGCGACTAGCGGGGAGGGAGACCCAGTACTTC,CASRARLAGRETQYF
NA,TRBV28,NA,TRBJ1-2,TGTGCCAGCATATCTTCGGGTTGGTATGGCTACACCTTC,CASISSGWYGYTF
NA,TRBV2,NA,TRBJ1-1,TGTGCCAGCAGTGACGGACGGAACATGAACACTGAAGCTTTCTTT,CASSDGRNMNTEAFF
TRBD1,TRBV2,NA,TRBJ1-6,TGTGCCAGCAGTGAAGCATACAGGGGGCCTTCACCCCTCCACTTT,CASSEAYRGPSPLHF
TRBD2,TRBV10-3,NA,TRBJ2-1,TGTGCCATCAGTGGGCTAGCGGGGGGAGAGTCCTACAATGAGCAGTTCTTC,CAISGLAGGESYNEQFF
NA,TRBV10-3,few,TRBJ1-1,TGTGCCATCAGTGAGTCGCGGGTAGACATGAACACTGAAGCTTTCTTT,CAISESRVDMNTEAFF
NA,TRBV6-5,NA,TRBJ2-7,TGTGCCAGCACCGGTTTTACAGGCGGCGCCTACGAGCAGTACTTC,CASTGFTGGAYEQYF
TRBD2,TRBV7-8,NA,TRBJ2-7,TGTGCCAGCAGCTTATCTACTAGCGGGGGCGGGGACGAGCAGTACTTC,CASSLSTSGGGDEQYF
TRBD2,TRBV7-6,NA,TRBJ2-5,TGTGCCAGCAGCTTAATGGTAGCGGGGGGGCTCGTTTCAGAGACCCAGTACTTC,CASSLMVAGGLVSETQYF
NA,TRBV9,NA,TRBJ2-2,TGTGCCAGCAGCGTAGTCGGGTCCCCGGACACCGGGGAGCTGTTTTTT,CASSVVGSPDTGELFF
TRBD1,TRBV19,NA,TRBJ1-1,TGTGCCAGTAGTATGGGACAGGCGGCTTTCTTT,CASSMGQAAFF
NA,TRBV25-1,NA,TRBJ2-7,TGTGCCAGCAGTGATCAGCCTGACAGCTACGAGCAGTACTTC,CASSDQPDSYEQYF
NA,TRBV9,NA,TRBJ1-5,TGTGCCAGCAGCGTAGACGCAACCCCGGTCAATCAGCCCCAGCATTTT,CASSVDATPVNQPQHF
TRBD1,TRBV7-2,NA,TRBJ1-1,TGTGCCAGCAGCCCCTTTGACTGGACAGGGTTAACTGAAGCTTTCTTT,CASSPFDWTGLTEAFF
NA,TRBV19,NA,TRBJ2-7,TGTGCCAGTGGCGACAGCTCCTACGAGCAGTACTTC,CASGDSSYEQYF
NA,TRBV2,NA,TRBJ1-1,TGTGCCAGCAGTGTTCTTAGACAGTCAAACACTGAAGCTTTCTTT,CASSVLRQSNTEAFF
NA,TRBV7-2,NA,TRBJ1-5,TGTGCCAGCAGCCTGGGGACGGCAAATCAGCCCCAGCATTTT,CASSLGTANQPQHF
TRBD1,TRBV5-1,NA,TRBJ1-6,TGCGCCAGCAGCTCGGACAGGGTGGGTTCACCCCTCCACTTT,CASSSDRVGSPLHF
TRBD1,TRBV6-1,few,TRBJ1-2,TGTGCCAGCAGTGCAAACAGGGGAAACTATGGCTACACCTTC,CASSANRGNYGYTF
NA,TRBV6-6,NA,TRBJ1-2,TGTGCCAGCAGTTACGCGGACAGCTACTATGGCTACACCTTC,CASSYADSYYGYTF
NA,TRBV6-1,NA,TRBJ1-2,TGTGCCAGCAGTGAACTAAGGCAGGGAACGAGTGGCTACACCTTC,CASSELRQGTSGYTF
NA,TRBV7-2,NA,TRBJ1-1,TGTGCCAGCAGCTTAATCGACAGCAATGACGCTTTCTTT,CASSLIDSNDAFF
NA,TRBV1,NA,TRBJ2-7,TGCACCAGCAGCCAAATAGCGGGGAACTCCTACGAGCAGTACTTC,CTSSQIAGNSYEQYF
TRBD1,TRBV19,few,TRBJ2-2,TGTGCCAGTAGGGACAGGGTAGGAACCGGGGAGCTGTTTTTT,CASRDRVGTGELFF
NA,TRBV13,NA,TRBJ1-2,TGTGCCAGCAGCTCATGGGGGGAGGACCATGGCTACACCTTC,CASSSWGEDHGYTF
TRBD1,TRBV7-7,NA,TRBJ2-5,TGTGCTAGCAGCTTAGCAGGGGGCTCATCAGAGACCCAGTACTTC,CASSLAGGSSETQYF